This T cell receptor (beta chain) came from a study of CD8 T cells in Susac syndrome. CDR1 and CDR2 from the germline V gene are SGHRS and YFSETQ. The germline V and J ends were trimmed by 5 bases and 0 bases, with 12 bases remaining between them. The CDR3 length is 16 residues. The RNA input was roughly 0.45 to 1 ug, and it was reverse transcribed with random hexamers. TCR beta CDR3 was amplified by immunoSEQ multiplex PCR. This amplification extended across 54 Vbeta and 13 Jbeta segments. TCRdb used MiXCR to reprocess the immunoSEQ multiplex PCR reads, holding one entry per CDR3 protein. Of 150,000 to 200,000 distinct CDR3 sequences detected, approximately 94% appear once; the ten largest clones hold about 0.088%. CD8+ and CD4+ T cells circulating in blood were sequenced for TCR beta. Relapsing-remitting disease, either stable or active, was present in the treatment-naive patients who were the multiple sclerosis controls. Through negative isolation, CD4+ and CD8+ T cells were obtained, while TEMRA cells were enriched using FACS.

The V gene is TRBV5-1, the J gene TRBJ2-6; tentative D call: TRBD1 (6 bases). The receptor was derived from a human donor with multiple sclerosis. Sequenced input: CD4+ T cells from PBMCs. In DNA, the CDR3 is TGCGCCAGCAGTACAACAGGGACCTCTGGGGCCAACGTCCTGACTTTC. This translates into CASSTTGTSGANVLTF.